Included here is one T cell receptor beta chain sequence, with context. This sample is part of a study of control samples from healthy donors and cancer patients. Measured with immunoSEQ multiplex PCR; TCRdb has only the in-frame clones, and not every one. The sample records roughly 200,000 clones, roughly 94% being singletons. This CDR3 region has 21 residues. Unmatched junction bases numbered 19, after V lost 6 bases and J lost 0 bases. Per germline, CDR1 LGHNT and CDR2 FRNRAP. The sequence was obtained from a man aged 45-65 years in good health. The sample taken for sequencing was blood. The rearrangement links TRBV12-5 to TRBJ2-1; 11 bases agree with TRBD2. CDR3 nucleotides: TGTGCTAGTGGCAACGCATTGGGGCTAGCGGGGGGCCCTAGCTCCTACAATGAGCAGTTCTTC. Its translation: CASGNALGLAGGPSSYNEQFF.